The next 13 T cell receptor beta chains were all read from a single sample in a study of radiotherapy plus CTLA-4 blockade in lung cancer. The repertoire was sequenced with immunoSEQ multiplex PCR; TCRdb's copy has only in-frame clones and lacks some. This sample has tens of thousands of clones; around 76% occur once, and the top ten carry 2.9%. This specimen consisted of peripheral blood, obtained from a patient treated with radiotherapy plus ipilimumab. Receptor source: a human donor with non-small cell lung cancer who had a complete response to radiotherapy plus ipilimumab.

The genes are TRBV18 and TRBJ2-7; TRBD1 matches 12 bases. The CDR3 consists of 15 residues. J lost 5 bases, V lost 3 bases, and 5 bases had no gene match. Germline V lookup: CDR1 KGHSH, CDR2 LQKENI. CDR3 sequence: CASSPLGTGGDEQYF. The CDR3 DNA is TGTGCCAGCTCACCCCTCGGGACAGGGGGCGACGAGCAGTACTTC.

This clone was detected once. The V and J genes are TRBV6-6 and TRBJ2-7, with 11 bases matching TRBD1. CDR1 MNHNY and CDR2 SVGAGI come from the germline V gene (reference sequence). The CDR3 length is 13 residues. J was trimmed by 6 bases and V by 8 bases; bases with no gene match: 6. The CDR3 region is CASARTGGFEQYF. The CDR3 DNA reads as TGTGCCAGCGCCAGGACAGGGGGCTTCGAGCAGTACTTC.

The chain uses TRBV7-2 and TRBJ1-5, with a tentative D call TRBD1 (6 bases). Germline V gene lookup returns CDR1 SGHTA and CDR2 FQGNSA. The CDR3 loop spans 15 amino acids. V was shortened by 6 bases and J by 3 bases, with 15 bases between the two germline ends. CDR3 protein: CASSRGGADNQPQHF. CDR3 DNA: TGTGCCAGCAGTCGGGGGGGGGCAGACAATCAGCCCCAGCATTTT.

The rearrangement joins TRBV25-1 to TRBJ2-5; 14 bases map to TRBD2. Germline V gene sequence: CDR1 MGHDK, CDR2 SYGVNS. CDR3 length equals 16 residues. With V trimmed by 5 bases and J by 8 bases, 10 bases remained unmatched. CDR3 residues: CASSPLGLAGVVTQYF. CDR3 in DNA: TGTGCCAGCAGTCCCTTGGGACTAGCGGGGGTAGTAACCCAGTACTTC.

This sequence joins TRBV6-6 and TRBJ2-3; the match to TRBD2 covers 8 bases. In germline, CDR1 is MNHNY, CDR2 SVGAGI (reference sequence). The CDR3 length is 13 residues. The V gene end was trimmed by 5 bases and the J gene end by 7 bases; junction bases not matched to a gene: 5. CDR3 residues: CASSRGGAYTQYF. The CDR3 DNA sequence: TGTGCCAGCAGTCGGGGGGGCGCGTATACGCAGTATTTT.

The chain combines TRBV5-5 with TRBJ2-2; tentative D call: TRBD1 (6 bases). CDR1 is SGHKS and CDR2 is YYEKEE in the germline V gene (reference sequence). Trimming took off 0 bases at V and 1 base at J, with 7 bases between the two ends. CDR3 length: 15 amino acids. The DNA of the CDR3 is TGTGCCAGCAGCTTGGCGGGACAGAACACCGGGGAGCTGTTTTTT. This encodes CASSLAGQNTGELFF.

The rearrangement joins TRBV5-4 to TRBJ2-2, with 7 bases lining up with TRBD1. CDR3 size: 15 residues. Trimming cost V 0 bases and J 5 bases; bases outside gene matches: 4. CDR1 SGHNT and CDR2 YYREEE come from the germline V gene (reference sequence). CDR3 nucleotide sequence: TGTGCCAGCAGCTTGGGAGGGGGCGGAACCGGGGAGCTGTTTTTT. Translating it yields CASSLGGGGTGELFF.

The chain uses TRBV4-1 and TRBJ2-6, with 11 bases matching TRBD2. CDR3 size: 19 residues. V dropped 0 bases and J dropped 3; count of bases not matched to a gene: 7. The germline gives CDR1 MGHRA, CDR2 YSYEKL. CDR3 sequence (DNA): TGCGCCAGCAGCCAAGATTATAGCGGGAGGGTACGTGGGGCCAACGTCCTGACTTTC. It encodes CASSQDYSGRVRGANVLTF.

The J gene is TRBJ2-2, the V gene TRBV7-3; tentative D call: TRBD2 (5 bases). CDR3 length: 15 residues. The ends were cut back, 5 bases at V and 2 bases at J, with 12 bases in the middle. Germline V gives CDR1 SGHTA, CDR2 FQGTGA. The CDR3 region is CASSPDPGNTGELFF. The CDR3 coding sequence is TGTGCCAGCAGCCCCGACCCGGGAAACACCGGGGAGCTGTTTTTT.

CDR3 protein: CASSEEGTSNYGYTF. Here the CDR3 DNA reads TGTGCCAGCAGTGAAGAGGGGACATCGAACTATGGCTACACCTTC. V and J are TRBV6-1 and TRBJ1-2; TRBD1 might be the D (6 bases). The V gene lost 1 base and the J gene lost 2 bases, with 11 bases spanning the gap. The length of the CDR3 is 15 residues. Looked up from germline, CDR1 is MNHNS and CDR2 is SASEGT.

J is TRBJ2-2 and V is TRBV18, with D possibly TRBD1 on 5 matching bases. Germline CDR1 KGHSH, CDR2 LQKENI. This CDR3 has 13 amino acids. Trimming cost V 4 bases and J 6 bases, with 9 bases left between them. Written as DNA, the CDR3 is TGTGCCAGCTCACAACAGGTTCCCGGGGAGCTGTTTTTT. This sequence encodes CASSQQVPGELFF. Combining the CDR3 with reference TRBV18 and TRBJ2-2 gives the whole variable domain NAGVMQNPRHLVRRRGQEARLRCSPMKGHSHVYWYRQLPEEGLKFMVYLQKENIIDESGMPKERFSAEFPKEGPSILRIQQVVRGDSAAYFCASSQQVPGELFFGEGSRLTVL.

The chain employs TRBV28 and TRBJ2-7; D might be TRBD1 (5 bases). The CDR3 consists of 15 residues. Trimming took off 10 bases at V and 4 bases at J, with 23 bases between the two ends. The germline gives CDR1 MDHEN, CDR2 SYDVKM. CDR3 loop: CATQSQGASIYEQYF. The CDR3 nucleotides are TGTGCCACCCAATCGCAAGGGGCTTCGATTTACGAGCAGTACTTC.

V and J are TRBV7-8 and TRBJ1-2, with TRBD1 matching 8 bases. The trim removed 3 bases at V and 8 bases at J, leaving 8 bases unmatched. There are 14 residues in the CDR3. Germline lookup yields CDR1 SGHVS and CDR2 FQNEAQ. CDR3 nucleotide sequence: TGTGCCAGCAGCTTCGTCCAGGGGGCCCGGGGCTACACCTTC. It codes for CASSFVQGARGYTF.